A single sample is the source of the 18 T cell receptor beta chains below, sequenced in a study of CD8 T cells in ankylosing spondylitis. TCRdb reprocessed the 5' RACE reads with MiXCR, giving one entry per CDR3 protein. The repertoire holds about 220,000 distinct CDR3 sequences, with over 9.5% as singletons. The sample was blood, either unsorted or a sorted T cell fraction (not recorded which). Receptors were obtained from a male donor with ankylosing spondylitis or in good health (not recorded which).

This clonotype has ten or more counts. The chain uses TRBV12-3 or TRBV12-4 and TRBJ2-1, with D perhaps matching TRBD1 or TRBD2 (7 bases each). V lost 0 bases, J lost 7 bases, and 16 bases lay in between. The CDR3 covers 16 residues. CDR3 sequence reads: CASSLARGTAFNEQFF. As DNA, the CDR3 is TGTGCCAGCAGTTTAGCGCGGGGGACAGCCTTTAATGAGCAGTTCTTC.

The chain has TRBV7-3 and TRBJ2-1; D unclear. The germline CDR1 and CDR2 sequences are SGHTA and FQGTGA. The V and J ends lost 4 bases and 6 bases respectively, with 7 bases between them. This CDR3 has 12 amino acids. CDR3 in amino acids: CASSYLGNEQFF. The CDR3 DNA follows: TGTGCCAGCAGCTACCTAGGCAATGAGCAGTTCTTC.

This clonotype showed up many times. V and J are TRBV7-8 and TRBJ1-2; no reliable D call. This CDR3 spans 13 amino acids. V shed 1 base and J shed 4 bases, with 7 bases lying between them. The germline V gene has CDR1 SGHVS and CDR2 FQNEAQ. The CDR3 loop reads CASSLDSFYGYTF. CDR3 bases: TGTGCCAGCAGCTTAGACAGCTTCTATGGCTACACCTTC.

This clonotype was seen a few times. This chain connects TRBV5-5 to TRBJ2-7, with D tentatively TRBD2 (5 bases). The CDR3 length is 13 residues. V lost 4 bases and J 2 bases, leaving 10 bases between the germline ends. CDR1 SGHKS and CDR2 YYEKEE come from the germline V gene (reference sequence). The CDR3 DNA sequence: TGTGCCAGCAGCACGGGGTCGGCCTACGAGCAGTACTTC. It translates to CASSTGSAYEQYF.

Many counts were recorded for this clonotype. The gene calls are TRBV20-1 and TRBJ1-2; D is possibly TRBD1 (6 bases). Germline V gene data show CDR1 as DFQATT and CDR2 as SNEGSKA (reference sequence). V lost 0 bases to trimming and J lost 2 bases, with 10 bases between them. The CDR3 spans 14 residues. The CDR3 loop reads CSARDPTGNYGYTF. For the CDR3, the DNA is TGCAGTGCTAGAGACCCGACAGGAAACTATGGCTACACCTTC.

This clonotype was observed many times. J is TRBJ1-1 and V is TRBV20-1; D is undetermined. The CDR3 length is 11 residues. V lost 3 bases and J lost 7, with 9 bases in between. Germline V lookup: CDR1 DFQATT, CDR2 SNEGSKA (reference sequence). The CDR3 DNA is TGCAGTGCTAGGCCTGGGCATGAAGCTTTCTTT. It is translated as CSARPGHEAFF.

This clonotype was recorded a few times. This sequence joins TRBV27 and TRBJ2-7, with no clear D. Trimming pared 6 bases from V and 0 bases from J, leaving 21 bases between. Germline loops: CDR1 MNHEY, CDR2 SMNVEV (reference sequence). This CDR3 spans 17 amino acids. CDR3 sequence (DNA): TGTGCCAGCAGCTTACACGCAAAGGTATCAGGCTCCTACGAGCAGTACTTC. Protein: CASSLHAKVSGSYEQYF.

This clonotype was picked up many times. Germline is not matched at one junction end, which may reflect a read error. The chain combines TRBV7-2 with TRBJ2-2; D gene unclear. Germline V gene data show CDR1 as SGHTA and CDR2 as FQGNSA. The CDR3 contains 15 residues. CDR3 DNA sequence: TGTGCCAGCAGCCCCCAGCTATCGAAAACCGGGGAGCTGTTTTTT. As protein: CASSPQLSKTGELFF.

This clonotype occurred many times. The chain is built from TRBV29-1 and TRBJ2-3; 8 positions match TRBD2. The CDR3 has 14 residues. The V segment lost 0 bases and the J segment 6 bases; nucleotides outside the gene matches: 5. CDR1 is SQVTM and CDR2 is ANQGSEA in the germline V gene. The CDR3 is CSVEEGTRADTQYF. The DNA for the CDR3 is TGCAGCGTTGAAGAAGGGACTAGAGCTGATACGCAGTATTTT.

This clonotype appeared a few times. The rearrangement uses TRBV12-3 or TRBV12-4 and TRBJ1-1, with 7 bases lining up with TRBD1. Trimming at V came to 4 bases and at J to 6 bases, leaving 14 bases not matched to a gene. The CDR3 consists of 16 residues. The CDR3 reads CASSSRQGTVDPEAFF. CDR3 coding DNA: TGTGCCAGCAGTTCCCGGCAGGGGACAGTGGATCCTGAAGCTTTCTTT.

This chain links TRBV7-6 with TRBJ1-1, with 7 nucleotides matching TRBD1. CDR1 is SGHVS and CDR2 is FNYEAQ in the germline V gene. CDR3 length: 14 amino acids. J lost 5 bases, V lost 2 bases, and 5 bases had no gene match. The CDR3, as DNA: TGTGCCAGCAGCTTAACACAGGGGCTTACTGAAGCTTTCTTT. It yields the protein CASSLTQGLTEAFF.

The chain is built from TRBV7-8 and TRBJ1-6; D not resolved. Between the trimmed V and J ends, which lost 9 bases and 8 bases, there was a span of 11 bases. The CDR3 covers 12 residues. Germline loops: CDR1 SGHVS, CDR2 FQNEAQ. The chain's CDR3 is CASALGYSPLHF. CDR3 coding DNA: TGTGCCAGTGCCCTCGGCTATTCACCCCTCCACTTT.

The CDR3 sequence is CSVKWDRLGNTIYF. DNA for the CDR3: TGCAGCGTTAAGTGGGACAGATTGGGAAACACCATATATTTT. The chain employs TRBV29-1 and TRBJ1-3; TRBD1 matches 7 bases. The V and J ends lost 5 bases and 4 bases, in that order; junction bases with no gene match: 8. CDR1 and CDR2 from the germline V gene are SQVTM and ANQGSEA. The CDR3 is made up of 14 amino acids. Based on the CDR3 plus reference TRBV29-1 and TRBJ1-3, the full variable domain is SAVISQKPSRDICQRGTSLTIQCQVDSQVTMMFWYRQQPGQSLTLIATANQGSEATYESGFVIDKFPISRPNLTFSTLTVSNMSPEDSSIYLCSVKWDRLGNTIYFGEGSWLTVV.

There are many counts of this clonotype. The CDR3 is CASSQGTAAKNIQYF. As DNA, the CDR3 is TGTGCCAGCAGCCAAGGGACAGCCGCCAAAAACATTCAGTACTTC. V and J are TRBV12-3 or TRBV12-4 and TRBJ2-4, with 7 bases identical to TRBD1. The CDR3 runs 15 residues. With V trimmed by 6 bases and J by 1 base, 6 bases remained unmatched.

The table lists this clonotype with a count of one. This rearrangement joins TRBV2 to TRBJ2-7; 8 bases fit TRBD1. Germline values: CDR1 SNHLY, CDR2 FYNNEI. CDR3 length equals 14 residues. The V and J ends lost 8 bases and 2 bases, in that order; junction bases with no gene match: 8. In DNA, the CDR3 is TGTGCCAGCCTGTCTTCGGGACAGGCCTACGAGCAGTACTTC. This gives the protein CASLSSGQAYEQYF. Variable domain in full (rest from reference TRBV2 and TRBJ2-7): EPEVTQTPSHQVTQMGQEVILRCVPISNHLYFYWYRQILGQKVEFLVSFYNNEISEKSEIFDDQFSVERPDGSNFTLKIRSTKLEDSAMYFCASLSSGQAYEQYFGPGTRLTVT.

In its sample, this clonotype was seen many times. The chain joins TRBV29-1 to TRBJ1-4, with 11 bases aligning to TRBD1. Germline V CDR1 and CDR2: SQVTM, ANQGSEA. With 7 bases clipped from V and 2 bases from J, the junction kept 6 bases outside the gene matches. The CDR3 has 15 amino acids. CDR3 loop: CSGRTGGATNEKLFF. The CDR3 coding sequence is TGCAGCGGACGGACAGGGGGCGCGACTAATGAAAAACTGTTTTTT.

This clonotype was seen repeatedly, ten times or more. The chain employs TRBV5-6 and TRBJ2-7, with 12 bases lining up with TRBD1. V lost 4 bases to trimming and J lost 2 bases; unmatched junction nucleotides: 1. Germline CDR1 reads SGHDT; CDR2 reads YYEEEE. The CDR3 runs 14 residues. CDR3 amino acids: CASSGTGGAYEQYF. The CDR3 DNA reads TGTGCCAGCAGCGGGACAGGGGGCGCCTACGAGCAGTACTTC. Using reference TRBV5-6 and TRBJ2-7 for the parts outside the CDR3, the full variable domain is DAGVTQSPTHLIKTRGQQVTLRCSPKSGHDTVSWYQQALGQGPQFIFQYYEEEERQRGNFPDRFSGHQFPNYSSELNVNALLLGDSALYLCASSGTGGAYEQYFGPGTRLTVT.

Ten or more counts support this clonotype. J is TRBJ2-1 and V is TRBV28, with a tentative D call TRBD2 (5 bases). Germline CDR1 is MDHEN and CDR2 is SYDVKM. The CDR3 has 15 amino acids. V lost 7 bases and J lost 0, with 13 bases in between. The CDR3 loop reads CASTASGNSYNEQFF. The CDR3 nucleotides read TGTGCCAGCACCGCATCCGGGAACTCCTACAATGAGCAGTTCTTC.